What follows describes a single T cell receptor beta chain. Its antigen is still unknown. Some clones are missing from TCRdb's copy, which holds only in-frame ones; the method was immunoSEQ multiplex PCR. The table lists 45,000 to 60,000 clones, over 80% of them singletons. The data stem from a study of OX40 agonist ivuxolimab in advanced cancers. The overall study: Patients received the agonistic anti-OX40 (CD134) antibody ivuxolimab. Partial responses were achieved by three patients: one hepatocellular carcinoma, two cutaneous melanoma. Study results and caveats: Blood T cells, both CD4+ and CD8+, expanded clonally by week 6 at 0.1 to 3.0 mg/kg.

Trimming removed 4 bases from V and 9 bases from J; junction bases left unmatched: 15. CDR1 is SGHDN, CDR2 FVKESK, per germline. The CDR3 contains 18 residues. Autoimmune disease history or systemic immunosuppression barred patients. The J gene is TRBJ2-1, the V gene TRBV14; 13 nucleotides match TRBD2. Source: CD4+ or CD8+ T cells sorted from blood, taken in a trial of the OX40 agonist ivuxolimab. The sequence came from an adult with an advanced solid tumor such as melanoma, head and neck, liver or kidney cancer. The CDR3 loop reads CASSRGDGTSGKAVEQFF. In nucleotides, the CDR3 is TGTGCCAGCAGCCGGGGGGACGGGACTAGCGGGAAAGCAGTTGAGCAGTTCTTC.